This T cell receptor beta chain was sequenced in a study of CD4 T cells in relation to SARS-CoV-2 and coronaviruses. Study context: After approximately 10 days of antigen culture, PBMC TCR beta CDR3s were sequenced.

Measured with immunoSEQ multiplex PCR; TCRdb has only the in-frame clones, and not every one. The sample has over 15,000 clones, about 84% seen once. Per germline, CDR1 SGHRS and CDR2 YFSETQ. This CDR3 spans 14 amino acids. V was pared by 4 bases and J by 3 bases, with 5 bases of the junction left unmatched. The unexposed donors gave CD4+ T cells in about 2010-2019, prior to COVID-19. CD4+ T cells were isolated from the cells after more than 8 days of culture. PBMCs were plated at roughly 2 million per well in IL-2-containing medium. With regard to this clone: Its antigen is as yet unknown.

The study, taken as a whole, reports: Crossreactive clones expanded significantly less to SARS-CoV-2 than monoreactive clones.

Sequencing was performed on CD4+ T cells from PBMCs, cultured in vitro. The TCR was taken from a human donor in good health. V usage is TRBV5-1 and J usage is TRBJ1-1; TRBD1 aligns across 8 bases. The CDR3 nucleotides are TGCGCCAGCAGCGAGGGACAGGCGCACACTGAAGCTTTCTTT. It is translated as CASSEGQAHTEAFF.